The next 15 T cell receptor beta chains were all read from a single sample in a study of blood T cell repertoires in COVID-19. Here immunoSEQ multiplex PCR was the method, and the copy in TCRdb shows in-frame clones only, minus some. The sample consists of over 250,000 clones, 88% of them appearing once. The sample consisted of peripheral blood. The receptor source for this set is a woman in her 70s with COVID-19, enrolled during active disease.

The V and J genes are TRBV6-6 and TRBJ2-1, with TRBD2 matching 13 bases. J gave up 5 bases and V 6 bases, and 7 bases lay outside the gene matches. The CDR3 extends over 16 amino acids. Germline V gene sequence: CDR1 MNHNY, CDR2 SVGAGI (reference sequence). The CDR3 region has the DNA TGTGCCAGCAGACGATCCGGGACTAGCGGGAACAATGAGCAGTTCTTC. It specifies CASRRSGTSGNNEQFF.

The chain has TRBV11-3 and TRBJ2-1; TRBD2 is a possible D gene (6 bases). This CDR3 contains 15 residues. The germline CDR1 and CDR2 sequences are SGHNT and YENEEA. Trimming pared 1 base from V and 2 bases from J, leaving 9 bases between. The CDR3 sequence: CASSLVSGPYNEQFF. The CDR3 nucleotides are TGTGCCAGCAGCTTAGTCAGCGGGCCCTACAATGAGCAGTTCTTC. The full variable domain, its missing parts supplied by reference TRBV11-3 and TRBJ2-1, is EAGVVQSPRYKIIEKKQPVAFWCNPISGHNTLYWYLQNLGQGPELLIRYENEEAVDDSQLPKDRFSAERLKGVDSTLKIQPAELGDSAVYLCASSLVSGPYNEQFFGPGTRLTVL.

V is TRBV9 and J is TRBJ2-5; 10 nucleotides match TRBD2. The CDR3 contains 15 residues. J gave up 8 bases and V 3 bases, and 10 bases lay outside the gene matches. Germline V gene lookup returns CDR1 SGDLS and CDR2 YYNGEE. The CDR3 protein is CASSGGEGLAATQYF. Here the CDR3 DNA reads TGTGCCAGCAGCGGAGGAGAAGGACTAGCGGCAACCCAGTACTTC.

The chain has TRBV28 and TRBJ2-1; 13 bases align to TRBD2. Trimming took 6 bases from V and 6 from J; bases not matched to a gene: 2. The CDR3 is 14 amino acids. Germline assignment: CDR1 MDHEN and CDR2 SYDVKM. CDR3 in DNA: TGTGCCAGCAGGGGACTAGCGGGACGCAATGAGCAGTTCTTC. Amino acids: CASRGLAGRNEQFF.

The chain uses TRBV20-1 and TRBJ2-1, with D maybe TRBD2 (5 bases). The germline V gene has CDR1 DFQATT and CDR2 SNEGSKA (reference sequence). The CDR3 consists of 15 residues. Between the trimmed V and J ends, which lost 3 bases and 0 bases, there was a span of 12 bases. CDR3 coding DNA: TGCAGTGCTAGTCTAGGAGGTGGCTCCTACAATGAGCAGTTCTTC. It translates to CSASLGGGSYNEQFF.

The chain uses TRBV6-1 and TRBJ2-1, with 10 bases that match TRBD2. The germline V gene encodes CDR1 MNHNS and CDR2 SASEGT. This CDR3 comprises 15 residues. With 2 bases clipped from V and 9 bases from J, the junction kept 7 bases outside the gene matches. CDR3 DNA: TGTGCCAGCAGTGAACTGGCTAGCGGGAGTGGTGAGCAGTTCTTC. Encoded protein: CASSELASGSGEQFF.

V gene TRBV9 combines with J gene TRBJ2-7; TRBD2 matches 11 bases. V shed 4 bases, J shed 8 bases, and the junction held 17 bases outside the gene matches. The germline V gene has CDR1 SGDLS and CDR2 YYNGEE. The CDR3 contains 17 residues. The CDR3: CASSPNPSGTSGGKQYF. CDR3 coding DNA: TGTGCCAGCAGCCCCAACCCCTCCGGGACTAGCGGAGGGAAGCAGTACTTC. The whole variable domain, remainder taken from reference TRBV9 and TRBJ2-7, is DSGVTQTPKHLITATGQRVTLRCSPRSGDLSVYWYQQSLDQGLQFLIQYYNGEERAKGNILERFSAQQFPDLHSELNLSSLELGDSALYFCASSPNPSGTSGGKQYFGPGTRLTVT.

The rearrangement links TRBV5-1 to TRBJ2-1; a possible D gene is TRBD2 (6 bases). Trimming removed 0 bases from V and 4 bases from J, with 17 bases in between. This CDR3 is 17 amino acids long. The V gene's germline CDR1 is SGHRS and CDR2 YFSETQ. Here the CDR3 DNA reads TGCGCCAGCAGCTTGGCCGGGGGTAATAGTGTGTACAATGAGCAGTTCTTC. This translates into CASSLAGGNSVYNEQFF.

This CDR3 is CASSLTGARGNTIYF. The CDR3 bases are TGTGCCAGCAGCTTAACAGGGGCGAGGGGAAACACCATATATTTT. The chain joins TRBV7-8 to TRBJ1-3; 7 nucleotides line up with TRBD1. V was clipped by 2 bases and J by 4 bases; unmatched bases: 5. This CDR3 comprises 15 residues. Germline assignment: CDR1 SGHVS and CDR2 FQNEAQ.

V and J are TRBV2 and TRBJ2-7, with 8 positions matching TRBD2. J was trimmed by 7 bases and V by 1 base; bases with no gene match: 6. CDR1 and CDR2 (germline): SNHLY, FYNNEI. The CDR3 is 14 amino acids. CDR3 DNA: TGTGCCAGCAGTGAAGTCGCGGGAGGCCTGGAGCAGTACTTC. This codes for CASSEVAGGLEQYF.

The J gene is TRBJ1-2, the V gene TRBV5-1, with 7 bases aligning to TRBD1. Germline V gene sequence: CDR1 SGHRS, CDR2 YFSETQ. CDR3 length: 15 residues. J lost 4 bases, V lost 4 bases, and 10 bases had no gene match. Here the CDR3 reads CASSERTGPVYGYTF. The CDR3, as DNA: TGCGCCAGCAGCGAAAGGACAGGACCAGTCTATGGCTACACCTTC.

Worth noting for this clone: The same CDR3 arises from other DNA sequences in this sample as well. This chain uses TRBV28 with TRBJ2-7, with D perhaps matching TRBD1 (5 bases). The V gene's germline CDR1 is MDHEN and CDR2 SYDVKM. Trimming pared 1 base from V and 2 bases from J, leaving 9 bases between. CDR3 length: 14 amino acids. CDR3 amino acids: CASSLSGKTYEQYF. As DNA, the CDR3 is TGTGCCAGCAGTTTATCAGGGAAAACCTACGAGCAGTACTTC.

The chain uses TRBV19 and TRBJ2-7; 10 positions agree with TRBD2. Germline V gene data show CDR1 as LNHDA and CDR2 as SQIVND (reference sequence). This CDR3 contains 13 residues. V trimming: 6 bases; J trimming: 4 bases; junction bases outside the gene matches: 3. The CDR3 region has the DNA TGTGCCAGTAGACTAGCGGGATCGTACGAGCAGTACTTC. It is translated as CASRLAGSYEQYF.

The chain is built from TRBV11-3 and TRBJ1-2; TRBD1 aligns across 11 bases. J gave up 7 bases and V 5 bases, and 6 bases lay outside the gene matches. CDR1 is SGHNT, CDR2 YENEEA, per germline. This CDR3 region has 14 residues. The CDR3 nucleotides read TGTGCCAGCAGCCGGGGGACAGGGGGAAGTGGCTACACCTTC. It is translated as CASSRGTGGSGYTF.

Regarding this clone: Being one base from a much bigger clone, this may be a read error. The CDR3 reads CAGSIWKGDQPQHF. The CDR3 nucleotides are TGTGCCGGTAGTATTTGGAAAGGGGATCAGCCCCAGCATTTT. The J gene is TRBJ1-5, the V gene TRBV19, with D tentatively TRBD1 (5 bases). Germline assignment: CDR1 LNHDA and CDR2 SQIVND (reference sequence). This CDR3 is built from 14 residues.